Described below is a single TCR beta chain sequence and its context. No cognate antigen has been identified for it. No per-base quality is available; no much larger clone lies one base away. The record originates from a study of blood T cell repertoires in COVID-19 (dated by TCRdb to 2020 to 2022). Regarding the study in general: Samples covering the acute and convalescent phases of COVID-19 were provided by collaborators in the United States, Italy and Spain. The material from the prospective study consisted of cDNA or gDNA derived from T cells, B-cell-depleted T cells, or PBMCs. The dataset comprised deeply sampled blood TCRbeta repertoires from subjects exposed to, actively infected with, or recovered from COVID-19. A freely available public database, intended as a resource for researchers studying the immune response to SARS-CoV-2, is where the repertoires were released. The samples were drawn from two sources: the first 160 participants of the ongoing ImmuneRACE study, and 1,000 to 1,500 subjects contributed by 6 global collaborators. A de-identified subject ID, COVID-19 status, age in years and sex were almost always included in the sample metadata. Where available, HLA class I and class II types were obtained from metadata supplied by the sample provider rather than from assay-based typing.

TCRbeta CDR3 regions were amplified from genomic DNA by means of the immunoSEQ Assay, a bias-controlled multiplex PCR. Regarding the original processing steps: The number of nucleated cells in each sample was estimated from the amplification of reference gene primers within the assay. To quantify the absolute abundance of each unique TCRbeta CDR3 rearrangement, sequence reads were collapsed and filtered. For each sample, productive Simpson clonality was calculated by taking the square root of Simpson's diversity index across productive rearrangements. Drawn from immuneACCESS, this table holds only the in-frame rearrangements with V and J called that TCRdb kept. Clones are partly lost; checked studies trace under half to an unresolved V gene and leave the rest unexplained. That table furnishes V, J and clone size, whereas the DNA furnished D and trimming. The sample table shows about 60,000 clones, and roughly 85% are seen once. The ten largest clones capture 15% to 20% of the sample.

Results and caveats for the whole study, not just this receptor: The quantity of clinical and demographic metadata differed by source and by participant and was supplied without curation.

Each collaborating institution followed its own protocols to collect whole blood in K2EDTA tubes. For TCRbeta analysis, collaborators shipped samples in one of three forms: frozen whole blood, isolated PBMCs, or DNA extracted from either of those sample types. From the cysteine through the phenylalanine, the CDR3 covers 16 amino acids. Left in the record is the CDR3 DNA by itself, 48 bases read in frame from the first base. From a lookup of the germline V gene, CDR1 and CDR2 are SGHRS and YFSETQ. Trimming removed 7 bases from V and 4 bases from J; the gene matches leave 9 bases unexplained. The source material was peripheral blood. This sequence originates from a human donor in a cohort sampled during active COVID-19. This sequence uses TRBV5-1 and TRBJ2-3; the central 13 bases match TRBD2. The encoded CDR3 is CASGLSGTSGADTQYF. The DNA reads TGCGCCAGCGGATTGTCCGGGACTAGCGGGGCAGATACGCAGTATTTT.